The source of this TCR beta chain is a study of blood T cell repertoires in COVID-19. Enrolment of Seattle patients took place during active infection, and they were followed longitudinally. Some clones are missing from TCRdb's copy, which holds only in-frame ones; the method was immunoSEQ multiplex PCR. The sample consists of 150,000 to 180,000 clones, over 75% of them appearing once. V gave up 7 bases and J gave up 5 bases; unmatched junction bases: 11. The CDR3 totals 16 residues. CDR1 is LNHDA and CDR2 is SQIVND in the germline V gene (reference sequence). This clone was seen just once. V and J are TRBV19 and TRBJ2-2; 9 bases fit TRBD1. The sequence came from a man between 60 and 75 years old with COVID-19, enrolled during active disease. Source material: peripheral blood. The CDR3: CASTIPGQGRTGELFF. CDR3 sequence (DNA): TGTGCCAGTACGATCCCGGGACAGGGTAGGACCGGGGAGCTGTTTTTT.